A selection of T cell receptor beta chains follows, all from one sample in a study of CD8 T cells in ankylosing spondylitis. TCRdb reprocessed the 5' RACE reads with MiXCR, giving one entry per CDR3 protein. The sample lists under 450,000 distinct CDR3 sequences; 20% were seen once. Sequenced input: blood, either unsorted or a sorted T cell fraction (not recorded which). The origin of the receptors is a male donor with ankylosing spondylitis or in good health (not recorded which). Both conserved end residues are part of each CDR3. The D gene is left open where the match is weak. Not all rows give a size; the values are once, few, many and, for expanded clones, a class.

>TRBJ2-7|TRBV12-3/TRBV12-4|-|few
CASRAGVSYEQYF
TGTGCCAGCAGGGCAGGTGTTTCCTACGAGCAGTACTTC
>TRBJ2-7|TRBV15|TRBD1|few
CATSSPSGTGGLYEQYF
TGTGCCACCAGCAGTCCTTCAGGGACAGGGGGCCTATACGAGCAGTACTTC
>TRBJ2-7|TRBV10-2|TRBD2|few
CASSESGLAGGSTYEQYF
TGCGCCAGCAGTGAGTCGGGGCTAGCGGGGGGGAGTACCTACGAGCAGTACTTC
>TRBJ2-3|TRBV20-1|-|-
CSPSGDTQYF
TGCAGTCCCTCGGGGGATACGCAGTATTTT
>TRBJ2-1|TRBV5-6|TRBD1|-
CASSYGTATKFF
TGTGCCAGCAGCTACGGGACAGCGACTAAGTTCTTC
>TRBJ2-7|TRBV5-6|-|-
CASSLAAASYEQYF
TGTGCCAGCAGCTTGGCAGCAGCGTCCTACGAGCAGTACTTC
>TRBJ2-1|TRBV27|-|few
CASSLSRIYNEQFF
TGTGCCAGCAGTTTATCACGGATCTACAATGAGCAGTTCTTC
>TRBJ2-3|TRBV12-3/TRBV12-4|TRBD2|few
CASSRGGGWTDTQYF
TGTGCCAGCAGCCGGGGGGGGGGTTGGACAGATACGCAGTATTTT
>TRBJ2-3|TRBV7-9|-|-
CASSYIPDTQYF
TGTGCCAGCAGCTACATCCCAGATACGCAGTATTTT
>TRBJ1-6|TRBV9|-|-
CASSVDGGGRGMGSPLHF
TGTGCCAGCAGCGTAGACGGGGGAGGGAGGGGTATGGGTTCACCCCTCCACTTT
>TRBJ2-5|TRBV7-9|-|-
CASSHDRNQETQYF
TGTGCCAGCAGCCACGACAGAAACCAAGAGACCCAGTACTTC
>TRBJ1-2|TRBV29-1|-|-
CSVKRETWGYTF
TGCAGCGTCAAACGGGAAACCTGGGGCTACACCTTC
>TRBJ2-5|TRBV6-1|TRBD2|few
CASRILAGGDETQYF
TGTGCCAGCAGGATACTAGCGGGGGGCGATGAGACCCAGTACTTC
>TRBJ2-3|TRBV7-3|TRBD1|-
CASSLTSSTGLSTDTQYF
TGTGCCAGCAGCTTAACTTCGTCGACAGGGCTATCCACAGATACGCAGTATTTT
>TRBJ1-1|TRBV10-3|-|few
CAISPQGNTEAFF
TGTGCCATCAGTCCACAGGGGAACACTGAAGCTTTCTTT
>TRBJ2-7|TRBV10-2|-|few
CASSVPANYEQYF
TGCGCCAGCAGTGTTCCGGCTAACTACGAGCAGTACTTC
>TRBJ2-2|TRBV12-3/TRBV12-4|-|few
CASSELRGVGELFF
TGTGCCAGCAGTGAACTGAGGGGGGTCGGGGAGCTGTTTTTT
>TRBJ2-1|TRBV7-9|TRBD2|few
CASSLEGGGEPYNEQFF
TGTGCCAGCAGCTTAGAAGGCGGGGGGGAACCGTACAATGAGCAGTTCTTC
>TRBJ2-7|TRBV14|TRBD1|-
CASSDPGQGNYEQYF
TGTGCCAGCAGCGATCCGGGACAGGGTAATTACGAGCAGTACTTC
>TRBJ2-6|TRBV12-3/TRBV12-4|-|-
CASSLFGGVGANVLTF
TGTGCCAGCAGTTTATTTGGGGGAGTAGGGGCCAACGTCCTGACTTTC
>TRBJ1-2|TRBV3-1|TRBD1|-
CASSQDVGTGYGYTF
TGTGCCAGCAGCCAAGATGTAGGGACAGGGTATGGCTACACCTTC
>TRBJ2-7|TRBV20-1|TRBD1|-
CSARDLGQGNEQYF
TGCAGTGCTAGAGATCTTGGACAGGGCAACGAGCAGTACTTC
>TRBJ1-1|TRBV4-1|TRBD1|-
CASSQGQMNTEAFF
TGCGCCAGCAGCCAGGGACAGATGAACACTGAAGCTTTCTTT
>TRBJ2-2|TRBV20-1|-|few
CSAREVGLGWELFF
TGCAGTGCTAGAGAGGTCGGTTTGGGCTGGGAGCTGTTTTTT
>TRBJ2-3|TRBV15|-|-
CATGSTDTQYF
TGTGCCACCGGCAGCACAGATACGCAGTATTTT
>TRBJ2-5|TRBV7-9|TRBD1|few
CASSFGTGRIEETQYF
TGTGCCAGCAGCTTCGGGACAGGGAGGATAGAAGAGACCCAGTACTTC
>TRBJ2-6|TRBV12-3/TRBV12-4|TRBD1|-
CASNDRENVSGANVLTF
TGTGCCAGCAATGACAGGGAGAACGTGTCTGGGGCCAACGTCCTGACTTTC
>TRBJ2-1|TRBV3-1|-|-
CASSQAPNRGANEQFF
TGTGCCAGCAGCCAAGCTCCGAATCGGGGGGCGAATGAGCAGTTCTTC
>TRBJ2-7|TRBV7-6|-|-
CASSLYGGTPYEQYF
TGTGCCAGCAGCCTCTACGGAGGTACCCCCTACGAGCAGTACTTC
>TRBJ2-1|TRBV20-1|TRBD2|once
CSARVRAGAYNEQFF
TGCAGTGCTAGAGTACGAGCGGGGGCCTACAATGAGCAGTTCTTC
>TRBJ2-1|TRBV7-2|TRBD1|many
CASTDRGAYNEQFF
TGTGCCAGCACCGACAGGGGCGCCTACAATGAGCAGTTCTTC
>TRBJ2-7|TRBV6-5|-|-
CASSYSASVGEQYF
TGTGCCAGCAGTTACTCAGCTAGCGTCGGCGAGCAGTACTTC
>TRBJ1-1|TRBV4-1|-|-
CASSQPARGGMNTEAFF
TGCGCCAGCAGCCAGCCCGCCCGGGGGGGGATGAACACTGAAGCTTTCTTT
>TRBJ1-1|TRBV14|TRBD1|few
CASRGTGKMNTEAFF
TGTGCCAGCAGGGGGACAGGGAAAATGAACACTGAAGCTTTCTTT
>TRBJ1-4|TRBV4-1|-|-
CASSQDSGGATNEKLFF
TGCGCCAGCAGCCAAGATAGCGGGGGTGCAACTAATGAAAAACTGTTTTTT
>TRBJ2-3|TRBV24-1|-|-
CATSDLRRGRGADTQYF
TGTGCCACCAGTGATTTGCGGCGGGGGCGAGGGGCAGATACGCAGTATTTT
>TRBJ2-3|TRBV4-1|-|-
CASSQDSARGLDTQYF
TGCGCCAGCAGCCAAGATTCTGCCCGGGGACTGGATACGCAGTATTTT
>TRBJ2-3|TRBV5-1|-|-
CASSKPGSQSTDTQYF
TGCGCCAGCAGCAAGCCGGGCTCCCAAAGCACAGATACGCAGTATTTT
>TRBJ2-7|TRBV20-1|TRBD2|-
CSAEGDASGPYEQYF
TGCAGTGCTGAAGGGGATGCTAGCGGACCCTACGAGCAGTACTTC
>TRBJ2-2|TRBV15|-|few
CATSSRGNTGELFF
TGTGCCACCAGCAGTAGGGGGAACACCGGGGAGCTGTTTTTT
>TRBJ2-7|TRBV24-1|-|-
CATSERANPYEQYF
TGTGCCACCAGTGAGAGAGCTAATCCCTACGAGCAGTACTTC
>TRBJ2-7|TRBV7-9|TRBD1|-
CASRAGTGFSYEQYF
TGTGCCAGCAGGGCCGGGACAGGGTTTTCCTACGAGCAGTACTTC
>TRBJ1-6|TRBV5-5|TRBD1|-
CASSFQTGNSPLHF
TGTGCCAGCAGCTTCCAGACAGGGAATTCACCCCTCCACTTT
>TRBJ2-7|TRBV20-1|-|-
CSARDLGGNSYEQYF
TGCAGTGCTAGAGATCTAGGAGGGAACTCCTACGAGCAGTACTTC
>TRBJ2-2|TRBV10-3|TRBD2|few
CAIAASWAGANTGELFF
TGTGCCATCGCGGCGTCCTGGGCGGGGGCGAACACCGGGGAGCTGTTTTTT
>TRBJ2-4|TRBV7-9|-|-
CASSTPTRGAAKNIQYF
TGTGCCAGCAGCACCCCAACCCGGGGGGCGGCCAAAAACATTCAGTACTTC
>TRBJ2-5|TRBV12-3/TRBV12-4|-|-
CASRGGAVETQYF
TGTGCCAGCAGGGGGGGGGCGGTGGAGACCCAGTACTTC
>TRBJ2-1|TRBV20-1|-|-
CSARDRLRGFDNEQFF
TGCAGTGCTAGAGACCGGCTGCGGGGATTCGACAATGAGCAGTTCTTC
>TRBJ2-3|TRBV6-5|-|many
CASSYWAGRTDTQYF
TGTGCCAGCAGTTATTGGGCAGGGCGGACAGATACGCAGTATTTT
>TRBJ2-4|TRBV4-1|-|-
CASSPPVGGTKNIQYF
TGCGCCAGCAGCCCCCCGGTGGGGGGCACCAAAAACATTCAGTACTTC